This TCR beta chain appears in the sequencing data of a study of lymphopenia after photon versus proton radiotherapy (dated by TCRdb to the late 2010s). Broadly, across the study: Photon and proton radiation therapy were compared by the study for their immunological effects in patients with gastrointestinal tumors who developed high-grade lymphopenia. The goal of the study was to characterize the differences between the two radiation modalities in how they affect the immune system. The cohort comprised under 25 patients with gastrointestinal tumors who received either photon or proton therapy and then developed lymphopenia.

Broad study findings and their caveats: Across the cohort, an inverse correlation was found between a larger post-nadir drop in TCR diversity and overall survival time among patients who died. The survival association was assessed only in patients who died, and the authors presented better survival with proton therapy as a possibility rather than a demonstrated result. After the lymphocyte count nadir, photon-treated repertoires showed oligoclonal expansion, especially of CD8+ Temra cells, which drove the drop in diversity. During treatment, patients who received proton therapy stayed relatively stable, whereas patients who received photon therapy lost naive T cells and TCR diversity and gained effector/memory populations.

Library creation used the immunoSEQ multiplex PCR assay. T cell repertoires were profiled with deep sequencing of rearranged TCR beta loci together with multiparametric flow cytometry. In its TCRdb copy, this immuneACCESS table keeps in-frame sequences only and misses some clones. Where compared with another copy, unresolved V genes explain less than half of these, and the others have no known cause. The sample profile shows about 40,000 clones; more than 70% of them were found once. Under 13% of the sample goes to the ten largest clones. The germline V and J ends show losses of 4 bases and 9 bases respectively, and no gene match explains 8 bases of the junction. The germline V gene sets CDR1 to SGHAT and CDR2 to FQNNGV. Including the terminal cysteine and phenylalanine, the CDR3 comprises 13 residues. Only the CDR3 DNA is retained, 39 bases long and in frame from the first base. Notes on this clone: Its specific antigen is unknown. Per-nucleotide qualities are absent, and no much larger clonotype sits a single base away.

The chain is encoded by TRBV11-2 joined to TRBJ1-1, with 7 bases matching TRBD1. The clonotype was recovered from a woman in her seventies with pancreatic cancer. Some clones in this sample may be carry-over from other donors' samples. Material: peripheral blood, obtained from a patient treated with proton-based radiotherapy. The nucleotides read TGTGCCAGCAGCTCCTCCGGGACAGTTAAAGCTTTCTTT. It codes for CASSSSGTVKAFF.